This TCR beta chain was obtained from a study of cytomegalovirus exposure and HLA in healthy donors. Study in general: A subsequent analysis stated that the 100 to 150 validation repertoires were run on the same platform as the 650 to 850 first-cohort repertoires.

Germline CDR1 is MGHDK and CDR2 is SYGVNS. This CDR3 is built from 14 residues. Unmatched junction bases numbered 3, after V lost 4 bases and J lost 4 bases. Findings and limits, study-wide: According to a later analysis, TCR clusters from the first cohort tended to co-occur in the 110 or so validation repertoires. The authors enumerated over 150 TCR beta chains as linked to cytomegalovirus.

Regarding this clone: Its target is unknown.

Assay used: immunoSEQ multiplex PCR; TCRdb lists only in-frame clones, some missing. The sample lists tens of thousands of clones; about nine tenths were seen once. The study drew the donors from its approximately 120-subject validation cohort, separate from the approximately 690-subject first cohort. The TCR comes from a man aged 25-40 years in good health and CMV-seronegative. Sequenced sample: PBMCs. V gene TRBV25-1 combines with J gene TRBJ1-5, with 8 positions matching TRBD1. For the CDR3, the DNA is TGTGCCAGCAGTGGCTGGGACAGGAATCAGCCCCAGCATTTT. Its translation is CASSGWDRNQPQHF.